The rows below give T cell receptor beta chains drawn from one sample of a study of memory CD4+ T cells and cytomegalovirus serostatus. TCRdb's copy holds only in-frame clones and misses some; the assay was immunoSEQ multiplex PCR. The sample includes about 25,000 clones, about 80% of them seen just once. The material sequenced was memory CD4+ T cells from blood. Receptors were obtained from an adult in good health and CMV-seronegative. Both conserved end residues are part of each CDR3. Fields, in order: CDR3 DNA, CDR3 protein, J gene, clone size, CDR3 length, V gene, D gene. D genes are given only for firm matches. Clone size appears in some rows only: once, few, many, or a class for an expanded clone.

cdr3_nt: TGTGCCTGGAGTGTACGGCAGGGGGGGTATGGCTACACCTTC
cdr3_aa: CAWSVRQGGYGYTF
j_call: TRBJ1-2
clone_size: once
cdr3_length: 14
v_call: TRBV30
d_call: TRBD1

cdr3_nt: TGTGCCAGTAGTGTGGGACTCACTAGCACAGATACGCAGTATTTT
cdr3_aa: CASSVGLTSTDTQYF
j_call: TRBJ2-3
clone_size: NA
cdr3_length: 15
v_call: TRBV19
d_call: NA

cdr3_nt: TGTGCCAGCAGCATCGGACACGGCACCGGGGAGCTGTTTTTT
cdr3_aa: CASSIGHGTGELFF
j_call: TRBJ2-2
clone_size: NA
cdr3_length: 14
v_call: TRBV7-2
d_call: NA

cdr3_nt: TGTGCCTGGATCCCAAAGGGCAGTTTCTTCACTGAAGCTTTCTTT
cdr3_aa: CAWIPKGSFFTEAFF
j_call: TRBJ1-1
clone_size: NA
cdr3_length: 15
v_call: TRBV30
d_call: NA

cdr3_nt: TGTGCCAGCATTCCCCTACAGGGGAGAGAAGCTTTCTTT
cdr3_aa: CASIPLQGREAFF
j_call: TRBJ1-1
clone_size: few
cdr3_length: 13
v_call: TRBV6-5
d_call: TRBD1

cdr3_nt: TGTGCCAGCAGTTATTCTCAGGGACAGGGGGCAACCCTCTATGGCTACACCTTC
cdr3_aa: CASSYSQGQGATLYGYTF
j_call: TRBJ1-2
clone_size: few
cdr3_length: 18
v_call: TRBV6-9
d_call: TRBD1

cdr3_nt: TGTGCCAGCAGCCTCTCGGCGGGCGGGGGACACCGGCCCTATGGCTACACCTTC
cdr3_aa: CASSLSAGGGHRPYGYTF
j_call: TRBJ1-2
clone_size: few
cdr3_length: 18
v_call: TRBV7-9
d_call: NA

cdr3_nt: TGTGCCAGCTCACCCTCGAAATATAGGAGCTCCTACGAGCAGTACTTC
cdr3_aa: CASSPSKYRSSYEQYF
j_call: TRBJ2-7
clone_size: NA
cdr3_length: 16
v_call: TRBV18
d_call: NA

cdr3_nt: TGTGCCAGCAGGGGGGGACAGACTAACTATGGCTACACCTTC
cdr3_aa: CASRGGQTNYGYTF
j_call: TRBJ1-2
clone_size: NA
cdr3_length: 14
v_call: TRBV2
d_call: TRBD1

cdr3_nt: TGTGCCAGTAGTATCCCGGGGATAGGCTATGGCTACACCTTC
cdr3_aa: CASSIPGIGYGYTF
j_call: TRBJ1-2
clone_size: once
cdr3_length: 14
v_call: TRBV19
d_call: NA

cdr3_nt: TGTGCCAGCAGCCAAGGCACTAAATCCCAAGAGACCCAGTACTTC
cdr3_aa: CASSQGTKSQETQYF
j_call: TRBJ2-5
clone_size: NA
cdr3_length: 15
v_call: TRBV4-2
d_call: NA

cdr3_nt: TGCGCCAGCAGCCAAGATAGCTCTGGAAACACCATATATTTT
cdr3_aa: CASSQDSSGNTIYF
j_call: TRBJ1-3
clone_size: NA
cdr3_length: 14
v_call: TRBV4-3
d_call: NA

cdr3_nt: TGTGCCATCAGTGAGTCGAATGGACAGGATGGCTACACCTTC
cdr3_aa: CAISESNGQDGYTF
j_call: TRBJ1-2
clone_size: NA
cdr3_length: 14
v_call: TRBV10-3
d_call: TRBD1

cdr3_nt: TGTGCCAGCAGCCAAACGCCGTGGGTGGTTGGCCTGGACGCTGAAGCTTTCTTT
cdr3_aa: CASSQTPWVVGLDAEAFF
j_call: TRBJ1-1
clone_size: NA
cdr3_length: 18
v_call: TRBV28
d_call: NA

cdr3_nt: TGCGCCAGCAGCCAAGTTCGGACAGTGGCTGGCTACACCTTC
cdr3_aa: CASSQVRTVAGYTF
j_call: TRBJ1-2
clone_size: few
cdr3_length: 14
v_call: TRBV4-1
d_call: NA

cdr3_nt: TGTGCCAGCAGCCCAGGCTGGGACAGTGGTTATAGCAGCTACACCTTC
cdr3_aa: CASSPGWDSGYSSYTF
j_call: TRBJ1-2
clone_size: NA
cdr3_length: 16
v_call: TRBV7-6
d_call: TRBD1

cdr3_nt: TGCGCCAGCAGCCTCACCACCCCCACCGGGGAGCTGTTTTTT
cdr3_aa: CASSLTTPTGELFF
j_call: TRBJ2-2
clone_size: NA
cdr3_length: 14
v_call: TRBV5-1
d_call: NA

cdr3_nt: TGCGCCAGCAGCTTTTATAGCGGGTCGAGCTCCTACAATGAGCAGTTCTTC
cdr3_aa: CASSFYSGSSSYNEQFF
j_call: TRBJ2-1
clone_size: NA
cdr3_length: 17
v_call: TRBV5-1
d_call: TRBD2

cdr3_nt: TGTGCCAGCAGTTTCCGGACAGGGGGTAACTATGGCTACACCTTC
cdr3_aa: CASSFRTGGNYGYTF
j_call: TRBJ1-2
clone_size: once
cdr3_length: 15
v_call: TRBV6-5
d_call: TRBD1

cdr3_nt: TGCGCCAGCAGCCAAGAAGCTACCAGCGGGGGGCGGACAGATACGCAGTATTTT
cdr3_aa: CASSQEATSGGRTDTQYF
j_call: TRBJ2-3
clone_size: NA
cdr3_length: 18
v_call: TRBV4-3
d_call: TRBD2

cdr3_nt: TGTGCCAGCAGTTTCAAAGGCGGGGGCTCTCTAAACACTGAAGCTTTCTTT
cdr3_aa: CASSFKGGGSLNTEAFF
j_call: TRBJ1-1
clone_size: NA
cdr3_length: 17
v_call: TRBV27
d_call: NA

cdr3_nt: TGTGCCAGCAGCCAAGCTTGGGACTCCATCTACTTC
cdr3_aa: CASSQAWDSIYF
j_call: TRBJ2-7
clone_size: NA
cdr3_length: 12
v_call: TRBV7-2
d_call: NA

cdr3_nt: TGTGCCAGCAGTGCTCCGGGACAGGGTCCCTACGAGCAGTACTTC
cdr3_aa: CASSAPGQGPYEQYF
j_call: TRBJ2-7
clone_size: NA
cdr3_length: 15
v_call: TRBV28
d_call: TRBD1

cdr3_nt: TGTGCCAGCAGCCTGCAAGGGACAGGGGGCACCGGGGAGCTGTTTTTT
cdr3_aa: CASSLQGTGGTGELFF
j_call: TRBJ2-2
clone_size: once
cdr3_length: 16
v_call: TRBV7-7
d_call: TRBD1

cdr3_nt: TGTGCCAGCAGCGGACAGGGAAGCAAGGAGACCCAGTACTTC
cdr3_aa: CASSGQGSKETQYF
j_call: TRBJ2-5
clone_size: NA
cdr3_length: 14
v_call: TRBV7-2
d_call: TRBD1

cdr3_nt: TGTGCCAGCTCACCAAGTACAGCTAATCAGCCCCAGCATTTT
cdr3_aa: CASSPSTANQPQHF
j_call: TRBJ1-5
clone_size: NA
cdr3_length: 14
v_call: TRBV18
d_call: NA

cdr3_nt: TGTGCGGCAGGGAGCACCACCGGGGAGCTGTTTTTT
cdr3_aa: CAAGSTTGELFF
j_call: TRBJ2-2
clone_size: NA
cdr3_length: 12
v_call: TRBV28
d_call: NA

cdr3_nt: TGTGCCAGCAGCTTAAATTGGGCTAGCGGTTCCTACGAGCAGTACTTC
cdr3_aa: CASSLNWASGSYEQYF
j_call: TRBJ2-7
clone_size: once
cdr3_length: 16
v_call: TRBV7-2
d_call: TRBD2

cdr3_nt: TGCGCCAGCAGCCCGGCCGTACTCTACGAGCAGTACTTC
cdr3_aa: CASSPAVLYEQYF
j_call: TRBJ2-7
clone_size: NA
cdr3_length: 13
v_call: TRBV5-1
d_call: NA

cdr3_nt: TGTGCCAGCACCCTCGGGCCGGGTTATGGCTACACCTTC
cdr3_aa: CASTLGPGYGYTF
j_call: TRBJ1-2
clone_size: few
cdr3_length: 13
v_call: TRBV27
d_call: NA

cdr3_nt: TGTGCCAGCAGCCAAGGAGTCGATCAGCCCCAGCATTTT
cdr3_aa: CASSQGVDQPQHF
j_call: TRBJ1-5
clone_size: NA
cdr3_length: 13
v_call: TRBV4-2
d_call: NA

cdr3_nt: TGTGCCAGCAGCTTTTATAGGGCTGAGACTGAAGCTTTCTTT
cdr3_aa: CASSFYRAETEAFF
j_call: TRBJ1-1
clone_size: NA
cdr3_length: 14
v_call: TRBV5-5
d_call: NA

cdr3_nt: TGTGCCAGCAGCCTAGGGGACAGGTGGAACACTGAAGCTTTCTTT
cdr3_aa: CASSLGDRWNTEAFF
j_call: TRBJ1-1
clone_size: NA
cdr3_length: 15
v_call: TRBV21-1
d_call: NA

cdr3_nt: TGTGCCACCCTGGACAGGGGTAGGTCTGGGGCCAACGTCCTGACTTTC
cdr3_aa: CATLDRGRSGANVLTF
j_call: TRBJ2-6
clone_size: NA
cdr3_length: 16
v_call: TRBV10-3
d_call: TRBD1

cdr3_nt: TGTGCCAGCAGTGTTACCGGGACAGATTATTATCAGCCCCAGCATTTT
cdr3_aa: CASSVTGTDYYQPQHF
j_call: TRBJ1-5
clone_size: NA
cdr3_length: 16
v_call: TRBV6-1
d_call: TRBD1

cdr3_nt: TGCGCCAGCAGCCCAACGTACGGACAGGCCTACGAGCAGTACTTC
cdr3_aa: CASSPTYGQAYEQYF
j_call: TRBJ2-7
clone_size: once
cdr3_length: 15
v_call: TRBV5-1
d_call: TRBD1

cdr3_nt: TGCGCCACCCTCCTCTGGGGGGAGGTCATGAACACTGAAGCTTTCTTT
cdr3_aa: CATLLWGEVMNTEAFF
j_call: TRBJ1-1
clone_size: NA
cdr3_length: 16
v_call: TRBV10-1
d_call: NA

cdr3_nt: TGCGCCAGCAGCCAAGAGGCGGGGGGCCGTGGAGATACGCAGTATTTT
cdr3_aa: CASSQEAGGRGDTQYF
j_call: TRBJ2-3
clone_size: NA
cdr3_length: 16
v_call: TRBV4-1
d_call: TRBD2

cdr3_nt: TGTGCCAGCAGCTTGGGAACGACGAACTATGGCTACACCTTC
cdr3_aa: CASSLGTTNYGYTF
j_call: TRBJ1-2
clone_size: NA
cdr3_length: 14
v_call: TRBV7-9
d_call: NA

cdr3_nt: TGTGCCAGCAGCGGGGGGAGGGCCTCTGGAAACACCATATATTTT
cdr3_aa: CASSGGRASGNTIYF
j_call: TRBJ1-3
clone_size: NA
cdr3_length: 15
v_call: TRBV2
d_call: NA

cdr3_nt: TGTGCCAGCAGCCAAATTCCTACAGATACGCAGTATTTT
cdr3_aa: CASSQIPTDTQYF
j_call: TRBJ2-3
clone_size: NA
cdr3_length: 13
v_call: TRBV14
d_call: NA